Below, 26 T cell receptor beta chains from the same sample are listed, as sequenced in a study of blood T cell repertoires in COVID-19. TCRdb's copy holds only in-frame clones and misses some; the assay was immunoSEQ multiplex PCR. The data hold 110,000 to 150,000 clones, with about nine tenths observed a single time. The sample comprised PBMCs or T cells enriched from blood (not recorded which). The receptors originated from a man aged 60 to 75 who had recovered from COVID-19.

The chain has TRBV28 and TRBJ1-2; no clear D. This CDR3 contains 13 residues. The V and J ends lost 4 bases and 0 bases respectively, with 6 bases between them. Germline V gene lookup returns CDR1 MDHEN and CDR2 SYDVKM. The CDR3 nucleotides read TGTGCCAGCAGTTCGACTGCTAACTATGGCTACACCTTC. Translated, it gives CASSSTANYGYTF.

The chain combines TRBV30 with TRBJ2-5; 8 nucleotides agree with TRBD1. CDR1 is GTSNPN and CDR2 is SVGIG in the germline V gene (reference sequence). The CDR3 is 13 amino acids. V was clipped by 0 bases and J by 4 bases; unmatched bases: 1. Written as DNA, the CDR3 is TGTGCCTGGAGTGTAACAGGGGGAGAGACCCAGTACTTC. Translation: CAWSVTGGETQYF.

This clone was recorded a few times. The genes are TRBV9 and TRBJ1-5, with D hard to call. Germline-derived CDR1 and CDR2 are SGDLS and YYNGEE. The CDR3 runs 15 residues. V was cut by 0 bases and J by 6 bases, with 13 bases left in between. The CDR3 DNA reads TGTGCCAGCAGCGTAGGCATCGGAGGAAGTCAGCCCCAGCATTTT. It specifies CASSVGIGGSQPQHF.

The chain combines TRBV18 with TRBJ2-3, with 8 bases identical to TRBD1. This CDR3 is built from 15 residues. Germline V gene data show CDR1 as KGHSH and CDR2 as LQKENI. V trimming: 4 bases; J trimming: 2 bases; junction bases outside the gene matches: 5. The CDR3 loop reads CASSQRTGNTDTQYF. In DNA, the CDR3 is TGTGCCAGCTCACAACGGACAGGGAACACAGATACGCAGTATTTT.

The chain carries TRBV7-9 and TRBJ1-2, with 7 nucleotides matching TRBD1. CDR3 length equals 13 residues. The V and J ends lost 5 bases and 8 bases, in that order; junction bases with no gene match: 8. Germline V gene data show CDR1 as SEHNR and CDR2 as FQNEAQ (reference sequence). DNA for the CDR3: TGTGCCAGCAGCGAACAGGGGATACACGGCTACACCTTC. Encoded protein: CASSEQGIHGYTF.

The chain combines TRBV10-1 with TRBJ2-7; no definite D call. Germline V gene sequence: CDR1 WNHNN, CDR2 SYGVQD (reference sequence). Trimming took 0 bases from V and 1 from J, leaving 7 bases between them. The CDR3 sequence is 14 residues long. The CDR3 protein is CASSESTQSYEQYF. CDR3 nucleotide sequence: TGCGCCAGCAGTGAGTCGACTCAGTCCTACGAGCAGTACTTC.

This clone was detected only once. J is TRBJ1-2 and V is TRBV7-8, with unresolved D. Looked up from germline, CDR1 is SGHVS and CDR2 is FQNEAQ. This CDR3 region has 13 residues. With 5 bases removed from V and 4 bases from J, the gap between germline ends came to 11 bases. CDR3 region: CASSPVTSYGYTF. CDR3 coding DNA: TGTGCCAGCAGCCCAGTAACCAGCTATGGCTACACCTTC.

The sample holds a few counts of this clone. This chain uses TRBV6-4 with TRBJ2-1; D perhaps matches TRBD1 (5 bases). V dropped 8 bases and J dropped 0 bases, with 14 bases sitting between them. CDR3 length equals 15 residues. CDR1 and CDR2 (germline): MRHNA, SNTAGT. The CDR3 region is CASSTDRSSYNEQFF. The CDR3 region has the DNA TGTGCCAGCTCCACCGACAGAAGCTCCTACAATGAGCAGTTCTTC.

V usage is TRBV27 and J usage is TRBJ2-7, with TRBD2 matching over 7 bases. The V gene end was trimmed by 3 bases and the J gene end by 3 bases; junction bases not matched to a gene: 5. The CDR3 is made up of 14 amino acids. The germline CDR1 and CDR2 sequences are MNHEY and SMNVEV (reference sequence). CDR3: CASSFSRERYEQYF. CDR3 bases: TGTGCCAGCAGTTTTTCGCGGGAGCGCTACGAGCAGTACTTC.

This clone was counted once. J is TRBJ1-1 and V is TRBV18; 7 positions match TRBD1. Germline V gene sequence: CDR1 KGHSH, CDR2 LQKENI. V lost 2 bases to trimming and J lost 5 bases; unmatched junction nucleotides: 11. CDR3 size: 16 residues. Here the CDR3 reads CASSPRYDRVGTEAFF. The CDR3 region has the DNA TGTGCCAGCTCACCAAGATACGACAGGGTAGGAACTGAAGCTTTCTTT.

V is TRBV4-2 and J is TRBJ2-5, with a possible D match to TRBD2 (7 bases). Per germline, CDR1 LGHNA and CDR2 YNFKEQ. The V gene lost 0 bases and the J gene lost 1 base, with 15 bases spanning the gap. The CDR3 covers 17 residues. Written as DNA, the CDR3 is TGTGCCAGCAGCCAAGATCAAGGGGGGGACCTCCAAGAGACCCAGTACTTC. This gives the protein CASSQDQGGDLQETQYF.

A few counts support this clone. The chain links TRBV12-3 or TRBV12-4 to TRBJ1-2, with 7 bases aligning to TRBD1. The CDR3 extends over 12 amino acids. The J segment lost 6 bases and the V segment lost 6 bases, leaving 4 bases of the junction unmatched. CDR3: CASSPGQDGYTF. In nucleotides, the CDR3 is TGTGCCAGCAGCCCCGGACAGGATGGCTACACCTTC.

The chain combines TRBV10-3 with TRBJ2-1; 14 nucleotides agree with TRBD2. This CDR3 is built from 17 residues. The ends lost 10 bases at V and 2 bases at J; junction bases unmatched: 10. The germline CDR1 and CDR2 sequences are ENHRY and SYGVKD. CDR3 sequence reads: CATRGTSGSSTYNEQFF. The DNA for the CDR3 is TGTGCCACTCGCGGGACTAGCGGGAGTTCCACCTACAATGAGCAGTTCTTC.

The genes are TRBV7-2 and TRBJ1-5; 8 nucleotides line up with TRBD1. Germline trimming cut 5 bases from V and 7 bases from J; bases unmatched to any gene: 7. The germline V gene encodes CDR1 SGHTA and CDR2 FQGNSA. This CDR3 spans 14 amino acids. CDR3 DNA sequence: TGTGCCAGCAGCCCACAGGGGGAATACCAGCCCCAGCATTTT. Amino acid sequence: CASSPQGEYQPQHF. Using reference TRBV7-2 and TRBJ1-5 for the parts outside the CDR3, the full variable domain is GAGVSQSPSNKVTEKGKDVELRCDPISGHTALYWYRQSLGQGLEFLIYFQGNSAPDKSGLPSDRFSAERTGGSVSTLTIQRTQQEDSAVYLCASSPQGEYQPQHFGDGTRLSIL.

The rearrangement uses TRBV7-9 and TRBJ1-4, with 8 positions matching TRBD1. The ends lost 5 bases at V and 1 base at J; junction bases unmatched: 3. This CDR3 comprises 15 residues. Germline V gives CDR1 SEHNR, CDR2 FQNEAQ (reference sequence). In DNA, the CDR3 is TGTGCCAGCAGCCAACAGGGGGGAACTAATGAAAAACTGTTTTTT. This sequence encodes CASSQQGGTNEKLFF.

This rearrangement joins TRBV6-5 to TRBJ1-5; 7 bases line up with TRBD1. The CDR3 covers 15 residues. The germline V gene has CDR1 MNHEY and CDR2 SVGAGI. The V and J ends lost 6 bases and 0 bases, in that order; junction bases with no gene match: 5. CDR3 bases: TGTGCCAGCAGCCGGGGACAGATTAGCAATCAGCCCCAGCATTTT. Translated, it gives CASSRGQISNQPQHF.

The V gene is TRBV28, the J gene TRBJ1-2; D possibly corresponds to TRBD1 (5 bases). The CDR3 is 15 amino acids. The germline gives CDR1 MDHEN, CDR2 SYDVKM. V was clipped by 5 bases and J by 13 bases, with 26 bases between them. CDR3 nucleotide sequence: TGTGCCAGCAGTAATTGGGGGGTATCGGACTATGGTTGCACCTTC. Translating gives CASSNWGVSDYGCTF.

CDR3 in DNA: TGTGCCAGCAGCTCCACCCGGACTAGCATTGATGAGCAGTTCTTC. Its translation is CASSSTRTSIDEQFF. This rearrangement joins TRBV7-9 to TRBJ2-1; 8 bases match TRBD2. Trimming at V came to 4 bases and at J to 8 bases, leaving 10 bases not matched to a gene. Germline V gives CDR1 SEHNR, CDR2 FQNEAQ (reference sequence). This CDR3 region has 15 residues.

The rearrangement uses TRBV10-3 and TRBJ2-7; D is unclear. CDR3 length equals 15 residues. The ends were cut back, 0 bases at V and 3 bases at J, with 12 bases in the middle. Germline V gene sequence: CDR1 ENHRY, CDR2 SYGVKD. CDR3 bases: TGTGCCATCAGTGAGTCTAAGCAGGCGAACTACGAGCAGTACTTC. It translates to CAISESKQANYEQYF.

The chain links TRBV4-2 to TRBJ1-2; D remains ambiguous. Germline V lookup: CDR1 LGHNA, CDR2 YNFKEQ. The CDR3 has 15 residues. Trimming shortened V by 4 bases and J by 4 bases, and 16 bases separated the two germline ends. The CDR3 DNA reads TGTGCCAGCAGCCTCTTTGACACCGAACTCTATGGCTACACCTTC. This sequence encodes CASSLFDTELYGYTF.

CDR3 region: CASRSSTDTQYF. The CDR3 DNA reads as TGTGCCAGCAGATCTAGCACAGATACGCAGTATTTT. This chain joins TRBV28 and TRBJ2-3, with D unclear. Germline V gene data show CDR1 as MDHEN and CDR2 as SYDVKM. V lost 6 bases and J lost 0, with 4 bases in between. The CDR3 contains 12 residues.

The chain uses TRBV7-6 and TRBJ2-7; D may be TRBD1 (5 bases). The CDR3 is 14 residues long. CDR1 is SGHVS and CDR2 is FNYEAQ in the germline V gene. V shed 3 bases and J shed 6 bases, with 15 bases lying between them. The CDR3, as DNA: TGTGCCAGCAGCTTGAATAAGGGGCCGGGCGAGCAGTACTTC. Amino acids: CASSLNKGPGEQYF.

The chain is built from TRBV25-1 and TRBJ2-3, with TRBD2 matching over 9 bases. V shed 4 bases and J 4 bases; nucleotides not matched to a gene: 9. Germline-derived CDR1 and CDR2 are MGHDK and SYGVNS. The CDR3 is made up of 16 amino acids. CDR3 nucleotide sequence: TGTGCCAGCAGTGCCCCGGGACTAGCTAACGCAGATACGCAGTATTTT. It encodes CASSAPGLANADTQYF. The full variable domain, completed using reference TRBV25-1 and TRBJ2-3, is EADIYQTPRYLVIGTGKKITLECSQTMGHDKMYWYQQDPGMELHLIHYSYGVNSTEKGDLSSESTVSRIRTEHFPLTLESARPSHTSQYLCASSAPGLANADTQYFGPGTRLTVL.

The chain recombines TRBV28 with TRBJ2-7; 9 nucleotides align to TRBD1. The CDR3 extends over 16 amino acids. Germline CDR1 reads MDHEN; CDR2 reads SYDVKM. Trimming took 4 bases from V and 2 from J; bases not matched to a gene: 9. The CDR3 protein is CASSSQGALWPYEQYF. CDR3 nucleotides: TGTGCCAGCAGTTCACAGGGGGCTTTATGGCCCTACGAGCAGTACTTC. Supplemented by reference TRBV28 and TRBJ2-7, the full variable domain reads DVKVTQSSRYLVKRTGEKVFLECVQDMDHENMFWYRQDPGLGLRLIYFSYDVKMKEKGDIPEGYSVSREKKERFSLILESASTNQTSMYLCASSSQGALWPYEQYFGPGTRLTVT.

This chain connects TRBV18 to TRBJ2-1; possibly TRBD2 for D (5 bases). CDR3 length: 18 amino acids. CDR1 and CDR2 from the germline V gene are KGHSH and LQKENI. With 4 bases removed from V and 10 bases from J, the gap between germline ends came to 29 bases. DNA for the CDR3: TGTGCCAGCTCACTACTACATATTGCGGACTTCCCCTCGGTAGAGCAGTTCTTC. Protein: CASSLLHIADFPSVEQFF.

A single count supports this clone. This chain connects TRBV6-1 to TRBJ2-6; D possibly corresponds to TRBD2 (5 bases). Germline CDR1 reads MNHNS; CDR2 reads SASEGT. This CDR3 has 16 amino acids. V was clipped by 2 bases and J by 2 bases, with 10 bases between them. CDR3 region: CASSEFWTPGANVLTF. The DNA of the CDR3 is TGTGCCAGCAGTGAATTTTGGACTCCTGGGGCCAACGTCCTGACTTTC.